The 28 T cell receptor beta chains reported below all come from one sample, sequenced in a study of cytotoxic CD8 clonotypes in ibrutinib-treated CLL. TCRdb keeps only in-frame clones here, not all; method: immunoSEQ multiplex PCR. The repertoire has some 290,000 clones, 70% to 80% of them found once; the top ten carry 6.5% to 8%. The sample was PBMCs, taken before ibrutinib treatment. Receptor source: a human donor with chronic lymphocytic leukemia.

This sequence joins TRBV6-4 and TRBJ2-6, with D uncertain. The V gene's germline CDR1 is MRHNA and CDR2 SNTAGT. The ends were cut back, 5 bases at V and 0 bases at J, with 5 bases in the middle. This CDR3 spans 14 amino acids. DNA for the CDR3: TGTGCCAGCAGTCCGATCTCTGGGGCCAACGTCCTGACTTTC. It translates to CASSPISGANVLTF.

The chain's CDR3 is CASSLVASYNEQFF. CDR3 coding DNA: TGTGCCAGCAGCTTAGTAGCCTCCTACAATGAGCAGTTCTTC. This rearrangement joins TRBV13 to TRBJ2-1; D call uncertain. The germline V gene encodes CDR1 PRHDT and CDR2 FYEKMQ (reference sequence). The CDR3 spans 14 residues. Trimming left V 1 base short and J 0 bases short, with 4 bases between.

V is TRBV5-5 and J is TRBJ1-5, with 9 bases matching TRBD1. The CDR3 consists of 15 residues. V shed 1 base, J shed 6 bases, and the junction held 5 bases outside the gene matches. CDR1 and CDR2 from the germline V gene are SGHKS and YYEKEE (reference sequence). CDR3 nucleotide sequence: TGTGCCAGCAGCTTGACCGGACAGGGGCGTCAGCCCCAGCATTTT. It translates to CASSLTGQGRQPQHF.

This chain joins TRBV7-9 and TRBJ2-5; either TRBD1 or TRBD2 may supply D (5 bases each). The V end was cut by 6 bases, the J end by 9 bases, with 20 bases between. Germline CDR1 reads SEHNR; CDR2 reads FQNEAQ (reference sequence). The CDR3 loop spans 14 amino acids. The CDR3 sequence is CASSVGTGFKAQYF. Written as DNA, the CDR3 is TGTGCCAGCAGTGTAGGGACCGGGTTTAAGGCCCAGTACTTC.

The J gene is TRBJ2-1, the V gene TRBV5-1; TRBD2 is a possible D gene (5 bases). This CDR3 has 14 amino acids. Trimming left V 2 bases short and J 1 base short, with 7 bases between. Germline CDR1 SGHRS, CDR2 YFSETQ. CDR3 loop: CASSFSGSYNEQFF. The CDR3 DNA reads as TGCGCCAGCAGCTTCAGCGGATCCTACAATGAGCAGTTCTTC.

The J gene is TRBJ2-4, the V gene TRBV7-9; 7 nucleotides match TRBD1. This CDR3 has 13 residues. Unmatched junction bases numbered 7, after V lost 4 bases and J lost 10 bases. The germline CDR1 and CDR2 sequences are SEHNR and FQNEAQ (reference sequence). CDR3 sequence (DNA): TGTGCCAGCAGCTATAGACAGGGTCTTATTCAGTACTTC. As protein: CASSYRQGLIQYF.

CDR3 region: CASSAPNTDTQYF. The CDR3 DNA sequence: TGTGCCAGCAGTGCCCCAAACACAGATACGCAGTATTTT. The chain uses TRBV25-1 and TRBJ2-3; D unclear. Germline V gives CDR1 MGHDK, CDR2 SYGVNS. V lost 4 bases to trimming and J lost 2 bases, with 7 bases between them. The CDR3 is made up of 13 amino acids. The full variable domain, with the rest looked up from reference TRBV25-1 and TRBJ2-3, is EADIYQTPRYLVIGTGKKITLECSQTMGHDKMYWYQQDPGMELHLIHYSYGVNSTEKGDLSSESTVSRIRTEHFPLTLESARPSHTSQYLCASSAPNTDTQYFGPGTRLTVL.

The chain uses TRBV29-1 and TRBJ2-3; D is possibly TRBD1 (7 bases). The CDR3 has 18 amino acids. Germline CDR1 is SQVTM and CDR2 is ANQGSEA. V was clipped by 7 bases and J by 1 base, with 27 bases between them. This CDR3 reads CSAQGGGKRPSRTDTQYF. For the CDR3, the DNA is TGCAGCGCCCAAGGGGGCGGGAAACGACCTTCTCGCACAGATACGCAGTATTTT.

The chain combines TRBV20-1 with TRBJ2-4; no definite D call. V lost 1 base, J lost 9 bases, and 7 bases lay in between. This CDR3 contains 11 residues. In germline, CDR1 is DFQATT, CDR2 SNEGSKA (reference sequence). CDR3 DNA: TGCAGTGCTAGAGGACAAAGCATTCAGTACTTC. It translates to CSARGQSIQYF.

The chain uses TRBV9 and TRBJ2-1; 12 bases match TRBD2. V lost 0 bases and J lost 6; bases outside the gene matches: 4. The CDR3 length is 16 residues. The V gene's germline CDR1 is SGDLS and CDR2 YYNGEE. CDR3 sequence reads: CASSVVGLAGVNEQFF. The CDR3 DNA sequence: TGTGCCAGCAGCGTAGTGGGACTAGCGGGCGTCAATGAGCAGTTCTTC. The entire variable domain, with the rest obtained from reference TRBV9 and TRBJ2-1, is as follows: DSGVTQTPKHLITATGQRVTLRCSPRSGDLSVYWYQQSLDQGLQFLIQYYNGEERAKGNILERFSAQQFPDLHSELNLSSLELGDSALYFCASSVVGLAGVNEQFFGPGTRLTVL.

The V call is TRBV10-3, the J call TRBJ2-7, with 8 bases matching TRBD1. This CDR3 comprises 16 residues. From germline, CDR1 is ENHRY and CDR2 SYGVKD. V was pared by 6 bases and J by 2 bases, with 12 bases of the junction left unmatched. The CDR3 DNA is TGTGCCATCAGCCAAGACCGGGACAGGTATACCTACGAGCAGTACTTC. Amino acid sequence: CAISQDRDRYTYEQYF.

This chain connects TRBV30 to TRBJ2-1; tentative D call: TRBD1 (5 bases). The ends were cut back, 5 bases at V and 3 bases at J, with 17 bases in the middle. Germline V gene lookup returns CDR1 GTSNPN and CDR2 SVGIG (reference sequence). This CDR3 contains 15 residues. CDR3: CAWALTDRFYNEQFF. The CDR3 DNA sequence: TGTGCCTGGGCATTGACAGATAGATTCTACAATGAGCAGTTCTTC.

The sample holds one count of this clone. V gene TRBV4-3 combines with J gene TRBJ2-3; 8 nucleotides line up with TRBD2. J gave up 6 bases and V 0 bases, and 5 bases lay outside the gene matches. The CDR3 contains 15 residues. From germline, CDR1 is LGHNA and CDR2 YSLEER. CDR3 amino acids: CASSQDLTSGDTQYF. As DNA, the CDR3 is TGCGCCAGCAGCCAAGATCTTACTAGCGGCGATACGCAGTATTTT.

The chain couples TRBV2 to TRBJ1-1; D gene unclear. The CDR3 runs to 12 residues. Germline V gene sequence: CDR1 SNHLY, CDR2 FYNNEI. V shed 8 bases and J shed 3 bases, with 10 bases lying between them. CDR3 in DNA: TGTGCCAGCGGCCCTCTGGACACTGAAGCTTTCTTT. Translation gives CASGPLDTEAFF.

This clone was detected ten times or more. This sequence joins TRBV7-9 and TRBJ2-7; 9 bases fit TRBD1. Germline CDR1 SEHNR, CDR2 FQNEAQ (reference sequence). This CDR3 is 17 amino acids long. V was pared by 5 bases and J by 4 bases, with 15 bases of the junction left unmatched. CDR3 loop: CASSLIGSGTGMYEQYF. In nucleotides, the CDR3 is TGTGCCAGCAGCCTCATCGGATCGGGGACAGGGATGTACGAGCAGTACTTC.

The chain has TRBV28 and TRBJ2-7, with D perhaps being TRBD1 or TRBD2 (5 bases each). This CDR3 comprises 16 residues. Germline-derived CDR1 and CDR2 are MDHEN and SYDVKM. V was pared by 2 bases and J by 3 bases, with 17 bases between. This CDR3 is CASSLHGAMEDYEQYF. In DNA form, the CDR3 reads TGTGCCAGCAGTTTACACGGGGCCATGGAGGACTACGAGCAGTACTTC.

The chain joins TRBV7-2 to TRBJ2-3, with 11 bases fitting TRBD1. Unmatched junction bases numbered 13, after V lost 5 bases and J lost 3 bases. Germline V gene data show CDR1 as SGHTA and CDR2 as FQGNSA. The CDR3 is made up of 18 amino acids. Written as DNA, the CDR3 is TGTGCCAGCAGCCGGACAGGGGGCGCGCTAGCGTGGACAGATACGCAGTATTTT. Translated, it gives CASSRTGGALAWTDTQYF.

On this clone: The junction shows a germline mismatch at one end, possibly a read error. The rearrangement links TRBV10-2 to TRBJ2-7; TRBD2 might be the D (5 bases). Germline V gene data show CDR1 as WSHSY and CDR2 as SAAADI. The length of the CDR3 is 15 residues. CDR3 sequence reads: CASSEASRLSYEQYF. Written as DNA, the CDR3 is TGCGCCAGCAGTGAGGCTAGCAGGCTCTCCTACGAGCAGTATTTC.

The CDR3 DNA sequence: TGTGCCAGTAGTATTGGTCTCACCGGGGAGCTGTTTTTT. Protein: CASSIGLTGELFF. The gene calls are TRBV19 and TRBJ2-2, with D uncertain. Deletions cut 3 bases from V and 4 bases from J, with 6 bases between. CDR1 LNHDA and CDR2 SQIVND come from the germline V gene (reference sequence). The CDR3 has 13 amino acids.

This clone showed up just once. The rearrangement joins TRBV9 to TRBJ2-1, with 7 bases that match TRBD2. Germline CDR1 and CDR2: SGDLS and YYNGEE. The CDR3 sequence is 14 residues long. V lost 2 bases, J lost 8 bases, and 7 bases stayed unmatched. As DNA, the CDR3 is TGTGCCAGCAGCGTCCAGGGCGGGAGCCATGAGCAGTTCTTC. Its protein is CASSVQGGSHEQFF.

This clone was detected a few times. The rearrangement joins TRBV4-1 to TRBJ2-7; a possible D gene is TRBD2 (6 bases). The germline gives CDR1 MGHRA, CDR2 YSYEKL. The CDR3 contains 14 residues. V lost 4 bases and J lost 2, with 12 bases in between. CDR3: CASSRGTATYEQYF. CDR3 nucleotides: TGCGCCAGCAGCCGCGGGACCGCTACCTACGAGCAGTACTTC.

The chain couples TRBV6-5 to TRBJ2-7, with D unresolved. The germline V and J ends were trimmed by 2 bases and 0 bases, with 5 bases remaining between them. Germline V lookup: CDR1 MNHEY, CDR2 SVGAGI. This CDR3 region has 13 residues. The CDR3 DNA reads as TGTGCCAGCAGTTACGCAACCTCCTACGAGCAGTACTTC. It specifies CASSYATSYEQYF.

In DNA, the CDR3 is TGTGCCAGCAGAGTAAGCGGGAGGGCCCGGGAGACCCAGTACTTC. Protein: CASRVSGRARETQYF. The rearrangement uses TRBV5-6 and TRBJ2-5, with 10 nucleotides matching TRBD2. Unmatched junction bases numbered 9, after V lost 5 bases and J lost 5 bases. The CDR3 runs to 15 residues. Germline lookup yields CDR1 SGHDT and CDR2 YYEEEE.

The chain uses TRBV4-2 and TRBJ1-4, with TRBD1 as a possible D gene (6 bases). This CDR3 comprises 16 residues. Between the trimmed V and J ends, which lost 3 bases and 0 bases, there was a span of 11 bases. The V gene's germline CDR1 is LGHNA and CDR2 YNFKEQ. The CDR3 DNA reads as TGTGCCAGCAGCCAGGTCGGACAGCCAACTAATGAAAAACTGTTTTTT. It is translated as CASSQVGQPTNEKLFF.

The V and J genes are TRBV9 and TRBJ1-2; 8 nucleotides line up with TRBD1. This CDR3 contains 14 residues. CDR1 is SGDLS, CDR2 YYNGEE, per germline. With V trimmed by 3 bases and J by 7 bases, 8 bases remained unmatched. The DNA for the CDR3 is TGTGCCAGCAGCGATGCAGGGGGCGCGGGTGGCTACACCTTC. Translating gives CASSDAGGAGGYTF.

This chain links TRBV7-9 with TRBJ2-3; D is perhaps TRBD2 (6 bases). The CDR3 contains 18 residues. Trimming took 0 bases from V and 2 from J, leaving 18 bases between them. Germline CDR1 SEHNR, CDR2 FQNEAQ (reference sequence). CDR3: CASSLAPLVGGTTDTQYF. In DNA, the CDR3 is TGTGCCAGCAGCTTAGCCCCGTTGGTCGGGGGAACCACAGATACGCAGTATTTT.

This chain uses TRBV2 with TRBJ2-3; D not certain. This CDR3 has 11 residues. CDR1 SNHLY and CDR2 FYNNEI come from the germline V gene. The V and J ends lost 10 bases and 5 bases respectively, with 10 bases between them. The DNA of the CDR3 is TGTGCCACAACTACCGGAGATACGCAGTATTTT. This encodes CATTTGDTQYF. Combining the CDR3 with reference TRBV2 and TRBJ2-3 gives the whole variable domain EPEVTQTPSHQVTQMGQEVILRCVPISNHLYFYWYRQILGQKVEFLVSFYNNEISEKSEIFDDQFSVERPDGSNFTLKIRSTKLEDSAMYFCATTTGDTQYFGPGTRLTVL.

This clone was detected a few times. V gene TRBV18 combines with J gene TRBJ2-1; 8 nucleotides agree with TRBD1. The CDR3 length is 15 residues. Germline V gives CDR1 KGHSH, CDR2 LQKENI. J was trimmed by 6 bases and V by 6 bases; bases with no gene match: 10. The CDR3 nucleotides read TGTGCCAGCTCCTGGGGACAGGCTGAACCCAATGAGCAGTTCTTC. Its translation: CASSWGQAEPNEQFF.